One T cell receptor beta chain is described in this entry. This clonotype was counted a few times. What antigen it recognizes has not been identified. Nothing much larger sits one base from this clone, and base qualities are not available. V and J are truncated by 4 bases and 2 bases respectively, leaving an intervening sequence of 17 bases. CDR1 MGHRA and CDR2 YSYEKL are derived from the germline V gene. The CDR3, cysteine through phenylalanine, is 16 amino acids long. The read is trimmed to its CDR3 DNA, 48 bases read in frame from base 1. To prepare the library, 5' RACE was applied. A PCR using KAPA HiFi with TCRalpha or TCRbeta constant-region primers and a P20EA primer was followed by a nested second PCR with CA2 or CB2. Amplification of TCR genes was performed by unbiased adaptor ligation RT-PCR, in which reverse transcription was carried out with Superscript III and a polyT18-containing BSL-18E primer. Once second-strand synthesis and blunting were done, the P10EA/P20EA adaptor was ligated onto the 5' end of the cDNA, and NotI digestion came next. For both the first and second PCRs, roughly 18 cycles of 98 degrees C for 20 s, 65 degrees C for 30 s and 72 degrees C for 1 min were run. The Nextera XT Index kit v2 Set A was used to index the amplicons, which were pooled in equimolar amounts and quantified with a Qubit 2.0 Fluorometer. Sequencing used the Illumina MiSeq platform with 2x300 bp paired-end reads. On the study's bioinformatics: Repertoire Genesis software ver.1.0 assigned each read to V and J genes according to the highest identity with IMGT reference sequences. The CDR3 region was defined as running from Cys104 to Phe118 plus Gly119 and was then translated, while a unique sequence read was defined by a distinct combination of V, J and CDR3 amino acids. Shared V|J combinations were selected when significance was reached in both a Fisher's exact test in edgeR and a Mann Whitney U test. After singletons were removed and 500 repertoire combinations were bootstrapped, the repertoire dissimilarity index was calculated with the R rdi package. TCRdb applied fastp at Q25 and MiXCR to the public reads, then kept only in-frame beta chains. Rows with a matching CDR3 protein are joined into one entry that keeps the most common DNA and genes. The V and J calls come from TCRdb's annotation, not from the publication. This sample lists around 6,000 distinct CDR3 sequences; approximately 22% were detected once. The ten top clones hold about a third of the sample.

This sample stems from a study of esophageal squamous cell carcinoma tumors (dated by TCRdb to about 2021). Looking at the study overall: Immuno relation high and low groups were defined by principal component analysis with K-means clustering applied to immunohistochemical T-cell and checkpoint marker values. TCR sequencing was performed on some 10 patients, consisting of five randomly selected high immuno relation cases and five background-matched low immuno relation cases. A wider cohort of 50 to 55 surgically treated esophageal squamous cell carcinoma patients in Japan was included, comprising 21 high and about 32 low immuno relation cases. The goal of the study was to evaluate both the diversity of the TCR repertoire and the shared TCR repertoires of T cells inside the tumor environment of esophageal squamous cell carcinoma. The roughly eleven cases yielded about 1,800,000 total TCRalpha reads and 1 million to 1.4 million total TCRbeta reads, and roughly 32,000 and 35,000 of those reads, respectively, were unique. On the study overall, not on this receptor specifically: Because TCRalphabeta repertoire variation was large, shared V|J recombination candidates may have been selected by chance. TCR repertoire analysis included only a few cases, and CDR3 clonotype-level investigation was not performed. About 27 TRAV|TRAJ and about two dozen TRBV|TRBJ combinations, including TRAV13-1|TRAJ22 and TRBV7-9|TRBJ2-7, appeared to be shared among high immuno relation cases. Because TCRalpha and TCRbeta chains were sequenced separately, chain pairing and recognized antigens remained unknown. Total TCR repertoire counts did not differ between groups, but significant repertoire counts were higher in the high immuno relation group. A single dominant TCRalpha VJ recombination with apparently reduced TCRalpha diversity was observed in about 30% of the 10 cases.

Enrollment excluded patients who had received neoadjuvant chemotherapy or who had no clinical information. The TCR-sequenced cases shown were male and had subtotal esophagectomy with 2- or 3-field lymphadenectomy. RNA was isolated from bulk tumor tissue sections using a Qiagen AllPrep kit, and no T-cell sorting was performed. Small sections of surgically resected tumor tissue were kept in RNAlater reagent at -80 degrees C until RNA was extracted. The source material was tumor tissue. The sequence came from a man aged 45-79 years with esophageal squamous cell carcinoma. The chain uses TRBV4-1 and TRBJ2-5; a weak D assignment points to TRBD1 (6 bases agree). The CDR3 protein sequence reads: CASSLGGSWRQETQYF. The sequenced DNA: TGCGCCAGCAGCCTAGGGGGAAGCTGGCGGCAAGAGACCCAGTACTTC.